This T cell receptor (beta chain) was captured in a study of blood T cell repertoires in COVID-19. The overall study: Samples taken during acute and convalescent COVID-19 were collected in the United States, Italy and Spain. T cells, B-cell-depleted T cells, or PBMCs supplied cDNA or gDNA.

Original processing methods: Nucleated cell counts were estimated from reference gene primer amplification. Assay: immunoSEQ multiplex PCR; the TCRdb copy retains only in-frame clones and omits some. D and trimming come from the DNA, and the V and J calls and clone size come from that table. The repertoire holds just under 350,000 clones, with 90% to 95% as singletons. Germline-derived CDR1 and CDR2 are SGHAT and FQNNGV. V was trimmed by 6 bases and J by 5 bases, leaving 14 bases between them. The length of the CDR3 is 14 residues. This receptor was taken from a woman between 18 and 30 years old who had recovered from COVID-19. Sequencing input: peripheral blood. The genes are TRBV11-2 and TRBJ2-1; D is possibly TRBD2 (7 bases). The CDR3 sequence is CASRLLGGDNEQFF. CDR3 sequence (DNA): TGTGCCAGCAGACTACTAGGGGGGGACAATGAGCAGTTCTTC.